Listed below are T cell receptor beta chains from one sample, sequenced in a study of CD8+CD57+ T cells in acquired aplastic anemia. MiXCR, run by TCRdb on the reads, gives a single entry per CDR3 protein. The sample records around 150,000 distinct CDR3 sequences, just under 45% being singletons. The specimen was sorted CD4+, CD8+, or CD8+CD57+ T cells (not recorded which) from PBMCs. Receptors originate from a human donor in good health. CDR3s include the opening cysteine and the closing phenylalanine or tryptophan. D genes are given only for firm matches. Clone size is stated in some rows and not others, as once, few, many or a class when expanded.

V gene	clone size	J gene	D gene	CDR3 protein	CDR3 DNA
TRBV7-7	-	TRBJ2-5	-	CASSLARSETQYF	TGTGCTAGCAGCTTAGCGAGGTCGGAGACCCAGTACTTC
TRBV5-1	many	TRBJ2-3	-	CASSLGLGGARTDTQYF	TGCGCCAGCAGCTTGGGTTTGGGTGGGGCAAGGACAGATACGCAGTATTTT
TRBV29-1	few	TRBJ2-1	-	CSVDSGYYNEQFF	TGCAGCGTTGATTCGGGATACTACAATGAGCAGTTCTTC
TRBV10-3	few	TRBJ1-2	TRBD1	CAISVGTGSNYGYTF	TGTGCCATCAGTGTTGGGACAGGGAGTAACTATGGCTACACCTTC
TRBV24-1	-	TRBJ2-2	TRBD2	CATSDLGTSGGTGELFF	TGTGCCACCAGTGACCTGGGGACTAGCGGGGGTACCGGGGAGCTGTTTTTT
TRBV15	-	TRBJ1-5	-	CATSRGAVNSNQPQHF	TGTGCCACCAGCAGAGGGGCGGTAAATAGCAATCAGCCCCAGCATTTT
TRBV6-1	few	TRBJ1-2	-	CASSRDSTPAGYYGYTF	TGTGCCAGCAGTCGCGACTCTACTCCCGCAGGGTACTATGGCTACACCTTC
TRBV2	-	TRBJ2-3	TRBD2	CASKGTSGKADTQYF	TGTGCCAGCAAGGGGACTAGCGGGAAAGCAGATACGCAGTATTTT
TRBV7-2	many	TRBJ2-3	-	CASSPTVWDTQYF	TGTGCCAGCAGCCCCACCGTGTGGGATACGCAGTATTTT
TRBV19	many	TRBJ2-1	-	CASSIEGGVIHEQFF	TGTGCCAGTAGTATAGAGGGGGGCGTTATCCATGAGCAGTTCTTC
TRBV9	-	TRBJ2-1	-	CASSPSTGGVGNEQFF	TGTGCCAGCAGCCCCTCGACGGGGGGCGTTGGCAATGAGCAGTTCTTC
TRBV7-2	medium-sized	TRBJ2-6	-	CASSLGNVLTF	TGTGCCAGCAGCTTGGGCAACGTCCTGACTTTC
TRBV2	-	TRBJ1-5	TRBD1	CASTLGDRGNQPQHF	TGTGCCAGCACCTTGGGGGACAGGGGCAATCAGCCCCAGCATTTT
TRBV11-2	-	TRBJ1-2	-	CASSLEGAAHYGYTF	TGTGCCAGCAGCTTAGAGGGGGCGGCCCACTATGGCTACACCTTC
TRBV6-2/TRBV6-3	many	TRBJ2-7	TRBD2	CASRLLAGGQDEQYF	TGTGCCAGCAGACTTCTAGCGGGAGGGCAGGACGAGCAGTACTTC
TRBV20-1	few	TRBJ1-2	-	CSASPHTF	TGCAGTGCTTCACCCCATACCTTC
TRBV20-1	few	TRBJ2-5	-	CSATWTDAETQYF	TGCAGTGCTACATGGACGGATGCGGAGACCCAGTACTTC
TRBV14	many	TRBJ1-4	-	CASSPVGATNEKLFF	TGTGCCAGCAGCCCGGTAGGGGCAACTAATGAAAAACTGTTTTTT
TRBV6-5	many	TRBJ2-1	-	CASKGREQGEQFF	TGTGCCAGCAAGGGACGGGAGCAGGGGGAGCAGTTCTTC
TRBV29-1	few	TRBJ2-3	-	CSVDNGDFTDTQYF	TGCAGCGTTGATAACGGAGACTTCACAGATACGCAGTATTTT
TRBV10-3	-	TRBJ2-2	-	CAISALANTGELFF	TGTGCCATCAGTGCCCTAGCGAACACCGGGGAGCTGTTTTTT
TRBV2	-	TRBJ2-7	-	CASSPSGYEQYF	TGTGCCAGCAGTCCAAGTGGGTACGAGCAGTACTTC
TRBV7-2	many	TRBJ1-2	-	CASSLAMGLDGYTF	TGTGCCAGCAGCTTAGCGATGGGGTTGGATGGCTACACCTTC
TRBV30	many	TRBJ2-7	TRBD2	CAWRATSGNGEQYF	TGTGCCTGGAGAGCCACTAGCGGGAACGGCGAGCAGTACTTC
TRBV19	-	TRBJ1-2	-	CASSRDMGLIRYAF	TGTGCCAGTAGTAGGGACATGGGACTGATCCGCTACGCCTTC
TRBV20-1	-	TRBJ2-7	-	CSASGSGYEQYF	TGCAGTGCTAGCGGGAGCGGCTACGAGCAGTACTTC
TRBV10-3	many	TRBJ1-1	-	CAITRGGPVAEAFF	TGTGCCATCACCCGGGGGGGGCCGGTCGCTGAAGCTTTCTTT
TRBV25-1	-	TRBJ2-2	-	CASSELATTGELFF	TGTGCCAGCAGTGAATTGGCGACCACCGGGGAGCTGTTTTTT
TRBV20-1	-	TRBJ2-7	TRBD2	CSARGPSGGDEQYF	TGCAGTGCTAGAGGCCCTAGCGGGGGCGACGAACAGTACTTC
TRBV6-1	-	TRBJ1-1	TRBD1	CASSGRDRGLWPFF	TGTGCCAGCAGTGGCCGGGACAGGGGCCTCTGGCCTTTCTTT
TRBV6-5	many	TRBJ1-5	-	CASSYSNSNQPQHF	TGTGCCAGCAGTTACTCAAATAGCAATCAGCCCCAGCATTTT
TRBV15	few	TRBJ2-7	-	CATSRDRVDEQYF	TGTGCCACCAGCAGAGACAGGGTGGACGAGCAGTACTTC
TRBV10-3	-	TRBJ2-7	-	CAISEGSPGHEQYF	TGTGCCATCAGTGAGGGTAGCCCCGGCCACGAGCAGTACTTC
TRBV29-1	few	TRBJ1-1	-	CSAIDSTEAFF	TGCAGCGCCATCGACAGCACTGAAGCTTTCTTT
TRBV19	once	TRBJ1-1	-	CASSLRGSFSSEAFF	TGTGCCAGTAGTCTACGGGGGTCGTTTTCGTCTGAAGCTTTCTTT
TRBV6-1	many	TRBJ2-3	-	CASSEVSTDTQYF	TGTGCCAGCAGTGAAGTGAGTACAGATACGCAGTATTTT
TRBV3-1	few	TRBJ2-1	-	CASSQELHEQFF	TGTGCCAGCAGCCAAGAGTTACATGAGCAGTTCTTC
TRBV7-2	many	TRBJ2-3	-	CASSLGGGGRADTQYF	TGTGCCAGCAGCTTAGGTGGTGGGGGAAGGGCAGATACGCAGTATTTT
TRBV4-2	many	TRBJ2-5	TRBD1	CASSPGQGAEETQYF	TGTGCCAGCAGCCCAGGACAGGGGGCTGAAGAGACCCAGTACTTC
TRBV20-1	many	TRBJ2-2	TRBD2	CSAAGTSGSTGELFF	TGCAGTGCTGCCGGGACTAGCGGTAGCACCGGGGAGCTGTTTTTT
TRBV9	many	TRBJ1-5	TRBD1	CASSVDGGWTGRDQPQHF	TGTGCCAGCAGCGTAGATGGTGGCTGGACAGGGCGGGATCAGCCCCAGCATTTT
TRBV6-1	many	TRBJ1-3	-	CASNTGSGNTIYF	TGTGCCAGCAATACGGGCTCTGGAAACACCATATATTTT
TRBV12-3/TRBV12-4	many	TRBJ2-7	-	CASSLVIGEQYF	TGTGCCAGCAGTTTGGTGATAGGCGAGCAGTACTTC
TRBV19	-	TRBJ1-2	-	CASSIELGYGYTF	TGTGCCAGTAGTATCGAGCTGGGCTATGGCTACACCTTC
TRBV5-1	-	TRBJ1-1	-	CASRSGLEDSEAFF	TGCGCCAGCAGATCTGGACTGGAGGACTCTGAAGCTTTCTTT
TRBV20-1	-	TRBJ2-3	TRBD1	CSGSGGADTQYF	TGCAGTGGGTCAGGGGGCGCAGATACGCAGTATTTT
TRBV7-9	-	TRBJ2-5	-	CASSSPGRLQETQYF	TGTGCCAGCAGCTCACCCGGACGGTTACAAGAGACCCAGTACTTC
TRBV19	-	TRBJ1-5	-	CASSIEGYNQPQHF	TGTGCCAGTAGTATAGAGGGTTATAATCAGCCCCAGCATTTT
TRBV19	-	TRBJ1-6	TRBD1	CACRQGHSPLHF	TGTGCCTGTCGACAGGGGCATTCACCCCTCCACTTT
TRBV18	-	TRBJ1-3	-	CASSTGQIASSGNTIYF	TGTGCCAGCTCAACCGGACAGATTGCCTCCTCTGGAAACACCATATATTTT
TRBV27	few	TRBJ2-3	-	CASSLGVRTDTQYF	TGTGCCAGCAGTCTGGGGGTCCGTACAGATACGCAGTATTTT
TRBV19	many	TRBJ1-3	-	CASTVSGNTIYF	TGTGCCAGTACAGTCTCTGGAAACACCATATATTTT
TRBV7-9	-	TRBJ1-2	-	CASSFVNYGYTF	TGTGCCAGCAGCTTCGTAAACTATGGCTACACCTTC